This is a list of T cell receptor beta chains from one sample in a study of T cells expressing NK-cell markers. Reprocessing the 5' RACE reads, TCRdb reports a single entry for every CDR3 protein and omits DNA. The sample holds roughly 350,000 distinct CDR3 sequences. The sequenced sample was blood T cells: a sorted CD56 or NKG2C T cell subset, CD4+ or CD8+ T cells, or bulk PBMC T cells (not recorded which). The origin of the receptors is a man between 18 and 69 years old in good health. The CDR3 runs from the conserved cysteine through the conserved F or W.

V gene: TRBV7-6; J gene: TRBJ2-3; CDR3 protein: CASSLIGPDTQYF
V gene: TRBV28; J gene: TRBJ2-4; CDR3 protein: CASSFWTGTSGGAKNIQYF
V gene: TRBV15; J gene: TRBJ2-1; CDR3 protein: CATSPQGAYNEQFF
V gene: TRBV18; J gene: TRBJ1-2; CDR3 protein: CASSGLIDSYGYTF
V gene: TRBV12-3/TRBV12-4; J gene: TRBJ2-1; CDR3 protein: CASSSWGTGRNNEQFF
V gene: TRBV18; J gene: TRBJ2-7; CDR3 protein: CASSPQKQTAGYEQYF
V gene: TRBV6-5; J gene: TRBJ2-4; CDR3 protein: CASSSLDGGAKNIQYF
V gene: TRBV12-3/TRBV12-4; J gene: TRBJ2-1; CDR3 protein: CASSLLGTEGEQFF
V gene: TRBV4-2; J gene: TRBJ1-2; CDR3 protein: CASSAQSGTGGYGYTF
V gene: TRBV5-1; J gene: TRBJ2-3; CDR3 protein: CASSLTRVGSDTQYF
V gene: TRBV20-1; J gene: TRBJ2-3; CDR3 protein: CSASSGTGGDTQYF
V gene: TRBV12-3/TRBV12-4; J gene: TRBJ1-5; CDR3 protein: CASSLQAWQPQHF
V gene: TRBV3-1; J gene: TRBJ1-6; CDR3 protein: CASSPQGPYNSPLHF
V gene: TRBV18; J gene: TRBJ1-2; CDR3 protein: CASSPLRENYGYTF
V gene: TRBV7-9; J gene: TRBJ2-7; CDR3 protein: CASRGQGTGEQYF
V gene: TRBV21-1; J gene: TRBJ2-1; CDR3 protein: CASSKEQRNNEQFF
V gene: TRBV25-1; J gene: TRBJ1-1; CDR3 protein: CASSEGRVGDTEAFF
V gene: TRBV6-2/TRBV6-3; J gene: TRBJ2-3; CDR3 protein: CASVSLRDWRNTDTQYF
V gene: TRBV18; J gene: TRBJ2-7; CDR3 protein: CASSPRSTSGSYEQYF
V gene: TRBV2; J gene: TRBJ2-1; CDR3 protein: CATGGLAVYNEQFF
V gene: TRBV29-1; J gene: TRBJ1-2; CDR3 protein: CSGRDRDYGYTF
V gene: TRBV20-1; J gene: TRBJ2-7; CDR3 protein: CSASGPGQSYEQYF
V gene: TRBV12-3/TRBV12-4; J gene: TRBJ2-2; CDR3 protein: CASSSGAYTGELFF
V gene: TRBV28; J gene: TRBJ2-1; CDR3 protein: CASSRLEPGFNEQFF
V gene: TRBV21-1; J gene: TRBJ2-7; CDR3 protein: CASSKGTEWTYEQYF
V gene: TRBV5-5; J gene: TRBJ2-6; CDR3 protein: CASSLFVTGQSGANVLTF
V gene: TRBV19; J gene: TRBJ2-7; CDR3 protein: CASSTPRDGQFGQYF
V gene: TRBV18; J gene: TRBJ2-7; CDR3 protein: CASSPPRAHHYEQYF
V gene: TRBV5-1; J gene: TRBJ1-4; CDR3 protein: CASSLVAGINEKLFF
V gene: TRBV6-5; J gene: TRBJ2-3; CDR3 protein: CASSYGRTGTDTQYF
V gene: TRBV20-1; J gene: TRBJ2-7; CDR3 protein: CSASDSHYIRSYEQYF
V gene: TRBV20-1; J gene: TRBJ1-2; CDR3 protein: CSASKVAGRGAEGYTF
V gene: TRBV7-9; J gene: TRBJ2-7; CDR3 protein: CASSLVGEQYF
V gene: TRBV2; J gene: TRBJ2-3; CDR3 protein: CASRAGHYFTDTQYF
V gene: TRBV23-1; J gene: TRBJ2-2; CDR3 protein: CASRRTELNTGELFF
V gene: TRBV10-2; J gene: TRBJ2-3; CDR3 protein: CASRSTFPTDTQYF
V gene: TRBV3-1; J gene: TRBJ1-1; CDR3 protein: CASSQGAPGRNTEAFF
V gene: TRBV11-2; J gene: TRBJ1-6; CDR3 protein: CASSLGAKFGSPLHF
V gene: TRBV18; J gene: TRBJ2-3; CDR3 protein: CASSPGFLGTDTQYF
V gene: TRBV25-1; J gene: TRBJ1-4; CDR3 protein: CASSRGANEKLFF
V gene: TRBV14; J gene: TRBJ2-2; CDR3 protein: CASSQVRGPTGELFF
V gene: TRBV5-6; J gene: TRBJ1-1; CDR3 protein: CASSPWWGTEAFF
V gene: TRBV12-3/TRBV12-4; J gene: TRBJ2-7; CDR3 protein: CASSPPSGGQPYEQYF
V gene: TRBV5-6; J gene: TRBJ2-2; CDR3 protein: CASSLGTGTNTGELFF
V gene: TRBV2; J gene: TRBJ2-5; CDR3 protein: CASRRRGVAEETQYF
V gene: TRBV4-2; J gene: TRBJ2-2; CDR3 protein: CASSQAGTSGDTGELFF
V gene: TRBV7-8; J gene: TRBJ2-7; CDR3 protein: CASSWVGTGRDEQYF
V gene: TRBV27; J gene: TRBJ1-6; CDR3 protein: CASNDRGKSPLHF